This T cell receptor (beta chain) was observed in a study of T cell repertoires in cytomegalovirus infection. General study points: The cumulative frequency of public TCR beta families identified carriers of CMV plus the relevant HLA. Clonotypes of TCR beta that were HLA-C-restricted and CMV-specific dominated the ex vivo response.

TCRdb itself ran the reads through MiXCR, one entry per CDR3 protein. Among 350,000 to 500,000 distinct CDR3 sequences listed, approximately 30% were seen once. A remark on this clonotype: Its antigen is unidentified.

The clonotype originates from a human donor in good health (CMV status not recorded). Some clones in this sample may be carry-over from other donors' samples. The sequenced material came from PBMCs.

CDR3 sequence: CASSDNAYNEQFF. The CDR3 DNA reads TGCGCCAGCAGTGATAACGCCTACAATGAGCAGTTCTTC. This sequence joins TRBV10-1 and TRBJ2-1, with D unclear. V was shortened by 3 bases and J by 2 bases, with 5 bases between the two germline ends. CDR1 WNHNN and CDR2 SYGVQD come from the germline V gene (reference sequence). The CDR3 loop spans 13 amino acids.